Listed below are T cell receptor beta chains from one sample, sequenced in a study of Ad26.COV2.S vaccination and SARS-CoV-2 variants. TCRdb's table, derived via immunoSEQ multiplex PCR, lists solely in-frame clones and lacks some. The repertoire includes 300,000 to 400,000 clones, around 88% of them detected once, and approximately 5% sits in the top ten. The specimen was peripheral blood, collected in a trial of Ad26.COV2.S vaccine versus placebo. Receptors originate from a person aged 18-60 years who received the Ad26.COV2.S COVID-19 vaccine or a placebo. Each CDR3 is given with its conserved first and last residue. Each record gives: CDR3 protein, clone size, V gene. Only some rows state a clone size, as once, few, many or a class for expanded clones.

CDR3: CATRPRAGLNEKLFF
size: NA
V: TRBV15

CDR3: CASSIGGANTEAFF
size: NA
V: TRBV19

CDR3: CASSVGSYEQYF
size: NA
V: TRBV12-3/TRBV12-4

CDR3: CASSQDPGETQYF
size: NA
V: TRBV4-2

CDR3: CASSKDPSSYNEQFF
size: once
V: TRBV5-4

CDR3: CASSLASGYEQYF
size: NA
V: TRBV5-1

CDR3: CSASGLAGGSDRFF
size: few
V: TRBV29-1

CDR3: CASSQDPGQVYEQYF
size: NA
V: TRBV3-1/TRBV3-2

CDR3: CASSLFDYRVLSSTEAFF
size: NA
V: TRBV28

CDR3: CASISPSGPRSGEQFF
size: once
V: TRBV27

CDR3: CASSLVGGIQETQYF
size: NA
V: TRBV7-2

CDR3: CASSDHGNTGELFF
size: NA
V: TRBV2